The clone carrying this T cell receptor (beta chain) has a handful of counts. Its antigen remains unknown. Germline V gene sequence: CDR1 SGHRS, CDR2 YFSETQ. The CDR3 has 17 amino acids. With 4 bases clipped from V and 5 bases from J, the junction kept 13 bases outside the gene matches. The data belong to a study of identical twins. Findings of the study overall: Weaker excess sharing between twins was seen in beta out-of-frame sequences. Those out-of-frame alpha sequences shared by twins showed an excess of low generation probability.

TCRdb processed the 5' RACE reads anew with MiXCR; each CDR3 protein has one entry. The table lists a few hundred thousand distinct CDR3 sequences, approximately 8.3% of them singletons. These data were also reused for a study on yellow fever vaccine responses in identical twins. This second report adds: Twins reportedly showed a vaccine T cell response that seemed partly convergent and partly personalized.

This chain connects TRBV5-1 to TRBJ2-1; TRBD2 matches at 9 bases. Sequencing was performed on CD8+ T cells sorted from blood. The source is a woman in her late teens or twenties in good health. The CDR3 reads CASSPYFSGSRDNEQFF. CDR3 coding DNA: TGCGCCAGCAGCCCATACTTTAGCGGGAGTCGAGACAATGAGCAGTTCTTC.